The rows below give T cell receptor beta chains drawn from one sample of a study of blood T cell repertoires in COVID-19. This table comes from immunoSEQ multiplex PCR, and its TCRdb copy is limited to in-frame clones, with some not included. The sample holds approximately 100,000 clones, approximately 92% seen once. Sequencing was performed on peripheral blood. These receptors came from a man between 45 and 60 years old with active COVID-19. Each CDR3 is given with its conserved first and last residue. D genes are given only for firm matches. Clone size is given for some rows only: seen once, a few or many times, or a class if the clone is expanded.

>TRBJ2-1|.|TRBV2|TRBD2
TGTGCCAGCAATAGCGGGAGTCAGAACAATGAGCAGTTCTTC
CASNSGSQNNEQFF
>TRBJ1-4|.|TRBV28|.
TGTGCCAGCAGCCATCCTGACAGCTCTAATGAAAAACTGTTTTTT
CASSHPDSSNEKLFF
>TRBJ1-1|.|TRBV12-3/TRBV12-4|.
TGTGCCAGCAGTTTAAGCCGGGACACTGAAGCTTTCTTT
CASSLSRDTEAFF
>TRBJ2-7|once|TRBV9|TRBD2
TGTGCCAGCAGCGTAGCCTCGGGACTAGGGGACGAGCAGTACTTC
CASSVASGLGDEQYF
>TRBJ2-1|.|TRBV6-1|.
TGTGCCAGCAGTGTTAATTACGGGGGATCCTACTACAATGAGCAGTTCTTC
CASSVNYGGSYYNEQFF
>TRBJ2-3|.|TRBV27|.
TGTGCCAGCAGTTATTTACCGGCGGTAGGGACAACAGATACGCAGTATTTT
CASSYLPAVGTTDTQYF
>TRBJ1-5|.|TRBV29-1|.
TGCAGCGGGGGGGAGGGGAATCAGCCCCAGCATTTT
CSGGEGNQPQHF
>TRBJ2-3|.|TRBV18|TRBD1
TGTGCCAGCTCTCCGGACAGGGTGAGCACAGATACGCAGTATTTT
CASSPDRVSTDTQYF
>TRBJ1-1|.|TRBV11-2|.
TGTGCCAGCAGCTTAGATTCTCGGGGAAACACTGAAGCTTTCTTT
CASSLDSRGNTEAFF
>TRBJ2-5|.|TRBV3-1/TRBV3-2|TRBD1
TGTGCCAGCAGACTCGGACAGGGAAGCAAGCAAGAGACCCAGTACTTC
CASRLGQGSKQETQYF
>TRBJ1-1|.|TRBV9|.
TGTGCCAGCAGCTTGTACATGAACACTGAAGCTTTCTTT
CASSLYMNTEAFF
>TRBJ2-1|.|TRBV5-4|TRBD2
TGTGCCAGCAGCTTGGGGACTAGCGGACCATCGAGGCGGAATGAGCAGTTCTTC
CASSLGTSGPSRRNEQFF
>TRBJ2-3|.|TRBV30|.
TGTGCCTGGAGTGTCTGGGGGGCAGATACGCAGTATTTT
CAWSVWGADTQYF
>TRBJ2-5|.|TRBV30|.
TGTGCCTGGAGTGACGATTGGAGGGAGACCCAGTACTTC
CAWSDDWRETQYF
>TRBJ1-5|.|TRBV9|TRBD1
TGTGCCAGCAGCACTTCAGGGGGCTGGAATCAGCCCCAGCATTTT
CASSTSGGWNQPQHF
>TRBJ2-1|.|TRBV11-2|.
TGTGCCAGCAGCTTAGCCCGGGGTGGGACCTACAATGAGCAGTTCTTC
CASSLARGGTYNEQFF
>TRBJ2-1|.|TRBV5-1|.
TGCGCCAGCAGCCTGGCCGTTAGTGATGAGCAGTTCTTC
CASSLAVSDEQFF
>TRBJ2-1|.|TRBV27|.
TGTGCCAGACTTAAGGGGCCCTACAATGAGCAGTTCTTC
CARLKGPYNEQFF
>TRBJ2-3|.|TRBV5-1|.
TGCGCCAGCAGCTTAAGGCAGGGGCCTAGCACAGATACGCAGTATTTT
CASSLRQGPSTDTQYF
>TRBJ2-1|.|TRBV28|.
TGTGCCAGCAGTTCTGGACAGCAAAGCCGGTTCAATGAGCAGTTCTTC
CASSSGQQSRFNEQFF
>TRBJ1-5|.|TRBV18|.
TGTGCCAGCTCACCGGGGCAGAGCAATCAGCCCCAGCATTTT
CASSPGQSNQPQHF
>TRBJ2-1|.|TRBV19|TRBD1
TGTGCCAGTAGTATGAGACAGGGGGCAGCTGGCAATGAGCAGTTCTTC
CASSMRQGAAGNEQFF
>TRBJ2-2|few|TRBV30|TRBD2
TGTGCCTGGAGTGCGGGACTAGCGACCGGGGAGCTGTTTTTT
CAWSAGLATGELFF
>TRBJ2-7|.|TRBV27|TRBD1
TGTGCCAGCATGGGACAGTCCTACGAGCAGTACTTC
CASMGQSYEQYF
>TRBJ1-5|.|TRBV19|TRBD1
TGTGCCAGTAGTGGGGGGACAGGGTGGAGCAATCAGCCCCAGCATTTT
CASSGGTGWSNQPQHF
>TRBJ2-7|.|TRBV2|.
TGTGCCAGCAGTGTATTCCAGGGCCTGAACTTC
CASSVFQGLNF
>TRBJ2-1|.|TRBV11-2|TRBD2
TGTGCCAGCAGCTTGGCTAGCGGGCCCCCCAATGAGCAGTTCTTC
CASSLASGPPNEQFF
>TRBJ2-5|.|TRBV5-1|TRBD1
TGCGCCAGCAGCCCCGGACAGGGGAGGGTAGAGACCCAGTACTTC
CASSPGQGRVETQYF
>TRBJ2-7|.|TRBV2|TRBD2
TGTGCCAGCATAGAGGGGACTAGCGGACTACGGGAGCAGTACTTC
CASIEGTSGLREQYF
>TRBJ2-2|once|TRBV5-1|TRBD2
TGCGCCAGCCGAGCGGGAGAGGACACCGGGGAGCTGTTTTTT
CASRAGEDTGELFF
>TRBJ2-7|.|TRBV3-1/TRBV3-2|.
TGTGCCAGCAGCCAAGCACGGGAGCAGTACTTC
CASSQAREQYF